Listed below are T cell receptor beta chains from one sample, sequenced in a study of human T cells and chemical hapten exposure. TCRdb independently ran MiXCR on the RACE reads; one entry per CDR3 protein. The sample holds just under 350,000 distinct CDR3 sequences, roughly 6.9% seen once. This specimen was whole blood, taken in connection with sensitization to the hapten diphenylcyclopropenone (DPC). These receptors originate from a woman under 30 with alopecia areata. Some clones in this sample may be carry-over from other donors' samples. CDR3s include the opening cysteine and the closing phenylalanine or tryptophan. D genes are given only for firm matches. Rows may omit the clone size; those that give it use once, few, many or a size class.

V: TRBV12-3/TRBV12-4; size: .; J: TRBJ1-4; D: TRBD1; DNA: TGTGCCAGCAGTTCAAGGACAGGGGGGTCTAATGAAAAACTGTTTTTT; CDR3: CASSSRTGGSNEKLFF
V: TRBV20-1; size: .; J: TRBJ1-5; D: .; DNA: TGCAGTGCTAGGACCCCTGATAGCAATCAGCCCCAGCATTTT; CDR3: CSARTPDSNQPQHF
V: TRBV18; size: .; J: TRBJ1-2; D: TRBD1; DNA: TGTGCCAGCTCACCAAGGGACAGCGGGGGATATGGCTACACCTTC; CDR3: CASSPRDSGGYGYTF
V: TRBV10-3; size: many; J: TRBJ2-3; D: .; DNA: TGTGCCATAAACCGGGATCGAAACACAGATACGCAGTATTTT; CDR3: CAINRDRNTDTQYF
V: TRBV4-2; size: .; J: TRBJ1-1; D: .; DNA: TGTGCCAGCAGCCAATCAAGGTCCAGGGAAGAAGCTTTCTTT; CDR3: CASSQSRSREEAFF
V: TRBV6-5; size: .; J: TRBJ1-1; D: .; DNA: TGTGCCAGCAGAATAAGGGGGTATAACACTGAAGCTTTCTTT; CDR3: CASRIRGYNTEAFF
V: TRBV20-1; size: many; J: TRBJ2-7; D: TRBD1; DNA: TGCAGTGCGGACGGGACAGTCGATACCTACGAGCAGTACTTC; CDR3: CSADGTVDTYEQYF
V: TRBV12-3/TRBV12-4; size: .; J: TRBJ2-7; D: .; DNA: TGTGCCAGCAGTTTGGGGGATTTTCCCTACGAGCAGTACTTC; CDR3: CASSLGDFPYEQYF
V: TRBV12-3/TRBV12-4; size: .; J: TRBJ2-7; D: .; DNA: TGTGCCAGCAGTTTCGACAGCATGAGCTCCTACGAGCAGTACTTC; CDR3: CASSFDSMSSYEQYF
V: TRBV29-1; size: many; J: TRBJ2-1; D: .; DNA: TGCAGCGTTGAAGCGGTACAGGGCAATGAGCAGTTCTTC; CDR3: CSVEAVQGNEQFF
V: TRBV6-5; size: many; J: TRBJ1-3; D: .; DNA: TGTGCCAGCAGCTTCCTGACAGGCAGCGGAAACACCATATATTTT; CDR3: CASSFLTGSGNTIYF
V: TRBV20-1; size: few; J: TRBJ2-1; D: TRBD2; DNA: TGCAGTGCTAGAGATTACGGTAGCGGGTCCTACAATGAGCAGTTCTTC; CDR3: CSARDYGSGSYNEQFF
V: TRBV7-9; size: .; J: TRBJ1-6; D: .; DNA: TGTGCCAGCAGCCGGACCTCTAATTCACCCCTCCACTTT; CDR3: CASSRTSNSPLHF
V: TRBV5-1; size: .; J: TRBJ2-5; D: TRBD1; DNA: TGCGCCAGCAGCTGGGGACAGGGGCAAGAGACCCAGTACTTC; CDR3: CASSWGQGQETQYF
V: TRBV6-5; size: many; J: TRBJ1-1; D: .; DNA: TGTGCCAGCAAATGGGGGGTTGACACTGAAGCTTTCTTT; CDR3: CASKWGVDTEAFF